One and the same sample provided the 27 T cell receptor beta chains below, sequenced in a study of shared clonotypes between healthy human individuals. TCRdb's table, derived via immunoSEQ multiplex PCR, lists solely in-frame clones and lacks some. The sample has about 2 million clones, 90% to 95% seen once. Sequenced sample: naive CD4+ T cells sorted from blood. Subset described: CD45RA+ positively selected. These receptors all stem from a young man in good health.

This chain joins TRBV6-1 and TRBJ1-5; 9 bases are shared with TRBD1. The germline CDR1 and CDR2 sequences are MNHNS and SASEGT. The CDR3 loop spans 13 amino acids. Trimming cost V 10 bases and J 7 bases; bases outside gene matches: 8. The CDR3 here is CATHRGQLQPQHF. CDR3 in DNA: TGTGCCACCCACAGGGGGCAATTGCAGCCCCAGCATTTT.

The gene calls are TRBV4-3 and TRBJ1-4, with a possible D match to TRBD1 (5 bases). The CDR3 is 13 amino acids. V was pared by 5 bases and J by 6 bases, with 10 bases between. Germline values: CDR1 LGHNA, CDR2 YSLEER. This CDR3 is CASSKGTDEKLFF. The CDR3 nucleotides are TGCGCCAGCAGCAAAGGGACGGATGAAAAACTGTTTTTT.

The rearrangement joins TRBV7-3 to TRBJ2-1; possibly TRBD2 for D (6 bases). The CDR3 is made up of 14 amino acids. With 2 bases removed from V and 5 bases from J, the gap between germline ends came to 10 bases. Per germline, CDR1 SGHTA and CDR2 FQGTGA. CDR3 amino acids: CASSLGAGNNEQFF. CDR3 DNA: TGTGCCAGCAGCTTAGGGGCGGGAAACAATGAGCAGTTCTTC.

V is TRBV6-5 and J is TRBJ2-7, with 7 bases lining up with TRBD2. The CDR3 runs to 14 residues. Germline V gene sequence: CDR1 MNHEY, CDR2 SVGAGI. V shed 8 bases, J shed 6 bases, and the junction held 13 bases outside the gene matches. CDR3: CASARGVGLGEQYF. The CDR3 nucleotides are TGTGCCAGCGCCCGGGGGGTAGGGTTAGGCGAGCAGTACTTC.

The CDR3, as DNA: TGTGCCAGCAGCGTCGGGACTAGCGGGGTCCATGAGCAGTTCTTC. Translation gives CASSVGTSGVHEQFF. The J gene is TRBJ2-1, the V gene TRBV9; 13 bases match TRBD2. V shed 2 bases and J 8 bases; nucleotides not matched to a gene: 4. Germline-derived CDR1 and CDR2 are SGDLS and YYNGEE. The CDR3 runs 15 residues.

The rearrangement uses TRBV2 and TRBJ1-5; perhaps TRBD1 as D (5 bases). V lost 3 bases and J lost 1, with 19 bases in between. CDR1 is SNHLY, CDR2 FYNNEI, per germline. The CDR3 length is 18 residues. The CDR3 DNA sequence: TGTGCCAGCAGTGATCTCGGGTTGGGGCAGGAAAGCAATCAGCCCCAGCATTTT. It specifies CASSDLGLGQESNQPQHF.

The chain has TRBV14 and TRBJ2-2; D is unresolved. The CDR3 contains 14 residues. Trimming shortened V by 1 base and J by 1 base, and 4 bases separated the two germline ends. Germline loops: CDR1 SGHDN, CDR2 FVKESK. CDR3 coding DNA: TGTGCCAGCAGCCAAGGTCTGAACACCGGGGAGCTGTTTTTT. Its protein is CASSQGLNTGELFF.

The chain employs TRBV5-5 and TRBJ1-2, with 8 nucleotides matching TRBD1. The CDR3 extends over 13 amino acids. With 4 bases clipped from V and 5 bases from J, the junction kept 4 bases outside the gene matches. Germline lookup yields CDR1 SGHKS and CDR2 YYEKEE (reference sequence). The CDR3 loop is CASSPDREYGYTF. CDR3 DNA sequence: TGTGCCAGCAGCCCGGACAGGGAGTATGGCTACACCTTC.

This chain links TRBV14 with TRBJ2-5, with TRBD2 matching 11 bases. The J segment lost 1 base and the V segment lost 4 bases, leaving 5 bases of the junction unmatched. This CDR3 contains 16 residues. Per the germline V gene, CDR1 is SGHDN and CDR2 is FVKESK. The CDR3 DNA follows: TGTGCCAGCAGCCGGTGGGGACTAGCGGCCCAAGAGACCCAGTACTTC. This codes for CASSRWGLAAQETQYF. The complete variable domain, with remaining parts taken from reference TRBV14 and TRBJ2-5, reads EAGVTQFPSHSVIEKGQTVTLRCDPISGHDNLYWYRRVMGKEIKFLLHFVKESKQDESGMPNNRFLAERTGGTYSTLKVQPAELEDSGVYFCASSRWGLAAQETQYFGPGTRLLVL.

This clone appeared once. The rearrangement uses TRBV27 and TRBJ1-1; perhaps TRBD1 as D (6 bases). V was clipped by 4 bases and J by 1 base, with 16 bases between them. The CDR3 sequence is 16 residues long. Germline V lookup: CDR1 MNHEY, CDR2 SMNVEV (reference sequence). The CDR3 bases are TGTGCCAGCAGTTCGGGTTGGGGGCGGGAGAACACTGAAGCTTTCTTT. It encodes CASSSGWGRENTEAFF.

The chain employs TRBV5-4 and TRBJ2-3; maybe TRBD2 (5 bases). CDR1 is SGHNT and CDR2 is YYREEE in the germline V gene (reference sequence). V lost 2 bases and J 0 bases, leaving 13 bases between the germline ends. CDR3 size: 16 residues. For the CDR3, the DNA is TGTGCCAGCAGCTTCCCGAGCGGTGCTAGCACAGATACGCAGTATTTT. Its protein product is CASSFPSGASTDTQYF.

V is TRBV5-1 and J is TRBJ1-5; maybe TRBD1 (6 bases). The CDR3 has 15 amino acids. Germline V gives CDR1 SGHRS, CDR2 YFSETQ. The V and J ends lost 0 bases and 3 bases respectively, with 10 bases between them. CDR3 amino acids: CASSLEPGDNQPQHF. The CDR3, as DNA: TGCGCCAGCAGCTTGGAGCCAGGGGACAATCAGCCCCAGCATTTT.

V and J are TRBV5-1 and TRBJ2-3, with a weak D call TRBD2 (5 bases). Trimming left V 4 bases short and J 2 bases short, with 14 bases between. The CDR3 is 15 residues long. Germline loops: CDR1 SGHRS, CDR2 YFSETQ. CDR3 protein: CASSLRGQDTDTQYF. The CDR3 bases are TGCGCCAGCAGCCTACGAGGGCAGGACACAGATACGCAGTATTTT.

The rearrangement uses TRBV30 and TRBJ1-5, with D maybe TRBD1 (5 bases). The CDR3 consists of 13 residues. The V and J ends lost 3 bases and 7 bases respectively, with 13 bases between them. Germline CDR1 is GTSNPN and CDR2 is SVGIG (reference sequence). CDR3 loop: CAWSLQGWQPQHF. The CDR3 bases are TGTGCCTGGAGCTTGCAGGGTTGGCAGCCCCAGCATTTT.

The V call is TRBV14, the J call TRBJ2-5; a weak D match, TRBD1 (5 bases). Deletions cut 3 bases from V and 8 bases from J, with 16 bases between. The CDR3 runs 14 residues. From germline, CDR1 is SGHDN and CDR2 FVKESK. CDR3 region: CASSQPRQSSTQYF. In nucleotides, the CDR3 is TGTGCCAGCAGCCAGCCCCGACAGTCCAGCACCCAGTACTTC.

This chain connects TRBV13 to TRBJ1-2, with TRBD1 identical over 8 bases. Germline V gene lookup returns CDR1 PRHDT and CDR2 FYEKMQ (reference sequence). The CDR3 sequence is 16 residues long. With V trimmed by 0 bases and J by 4 bases, 7 bases remained unmatched. The CDR3 loop reads CASSLGTGDRFYGYTF. The CDR3 DNA reads as TGTGCCAGCAGCTTAGGGACAGGGGACAGGTTCTATGGCTACACCTTC.

The J gene is TRBJ2-7, the V gene TRBV18, with TRBD1 matching over 9 bases. Germline lookup yields CDR1 KGHSH and CDR2 LQKENI. CDR3 length equals 16 residues. V was clipped by 3 bases and J by 6 bases; unmatched bases: 12. CDR3 loop: CASSPFVGTGSVEQYF. CDR3 sequence (DNA): TGTGCCAGCTCACCCTTCGTAGGGACAGGGTCGGTCGAGCAGTACTTC.

This clone occurred once. Other nucleotide sequences in the sample specify the same CDR3. Here the CDR3 reads CASSEAGTGNSPLHF. In DNA form, the CDR3 reads TGTGCCAGCAGTGAAGCGGGGACAGGCAACTCACCCCTCCACTTT. The V and J genes are TRBV6-1 and TRBJ1-6, with 8 nucleotides matching TRBD1. This CDR3 spans 15 amino acids. Trimming at V came to 0 bases and at J to 10 bases, leaving 5 bases not matched to a gene. Germline V lookup: CDR1 MNHNS, CDR2 SASEGT.

The J gene is TRBJ2-5, the V gene TRBV28, with TRBD2 matching 9 bases. This CDR3 region has 15 residues. Per the germline V gene, CDR1 is MDHEN and CDR2 is SYDVKM. Trimming cost V 6 bases and J 1 base; bases outside gene matches: 6. CDR3 amino acids: CASSLSGGFQETQYF. CDR3 bases: TGTGCCAGCAGCCTTAGCGGGGGATTCCAAGAGACCCAGTACTTC.

CDR3 sequence reads: CASSFGTGIYEQYF. The CDR3 DNA sequence: TGTGCCAGCAGTTTTGGGACAGGGATCTACGAGCAGTACTTC. The chain recombines TRBV28 with TRBJ2-7; 9 nucleotides align to TRBD1. The CDR3 is 14 amino acids. With V trimmed by 3 bases and J by 3 bases, 3 bases remained unmatched. Germline values: CDR1 MDHEN, CDR2 SYDVKM.

The V gene is TRBV30, the J gene TRBJ2-1, with D tentatively TRBD2 (6 bases). V was trimmed by 1 base and J by 4 bases, leaving 14 bases between them. This CDR3 spans 15 amino acids. Germline CDR1 is GTSNPN and CDR2 is SVGIG (reference sequence). The CDR3: CAWSGAGPSYNEQFF. DNA for the CDR3: TGTGCCTGGAGTGGAGCGGGCCCTTCATACAATGAGCAGTTCTTC. Together with reference TRBV30 and TRBJ2-1, the CDR3 gives the full variable domain: SQTIHQWPATLVQPVGSPLSLECTVEGTSNPNLYWYRQAAGRGLQLLFYSVGIGQISSEVPQNLSASRPQDRQFILSSKKLLLSDSGFYLCAWSGAGPSYNEQFFGPGTRLTVL.

V usage is TRBV15 and J usage is TRBJ2-7, with D perhaps being TRBD1 or TRBD2 (6 bases each). V lost 0 bases, J lost 4 bases, and 19 bases lay in between. Germline V gene data show CDR1 as LNHNV and CDR2 as YYDKDF (reference sequence). This CDR3 is 17 amino acids long. As DNA, the CDR3 is TGTGCCACCAGCAGAGAATCGCCGGGGGCTAAAAAGTACGAGCAGTACTTC. Its protein product is CATSRESPGAKKYEQYF.

This clone was seen more than once but under ten times. The genes are TRBV6-5 and TRBJ1-4; perhaps TRBD1 as D (5 bases). This CDR3 is 15 amino acids long. The V gene lost 5 bases and the J gene lost 3 bases, with 13 bases spanning the gap. The germline V gene has CDR1 MNHEY and CDR2 SVGAGI. CDR3: CASSLRDGPNEKLFF. The CDR3 DNA reads as TGTGCCAGCAGTCTCCGGGACGGTCCTAATGAAAAACTGTTTTTT.

The chain has TRBV19 and TRBJ1-4; no definite D call. V lost 6 bases and J 4 bases, leaving 6 bases between the germline ends. The CDR3 extends over 12 amino acids. The germline gives CDR1 LNHDA, CDR2 SQIVND (reference sequence). In DNA, the CDR3 is TGTGCCAGTAGCGACGTTAATGAAAAACTGTTTTTT. It codes for CASSDVNEKLFF.

As to this clone: Its ends do not fully match the called genes, so a read error is possible. The chain combines TRBV2 with TRBJ1-6; weak D call: TRBD1 (5 bases). Per germline, CDR1 SNHLY and CDR2 FYNNEI. The CDR3 consists of 14 residues. Here the CDR3 reads CASREGVYNSPLHF. CDR3 nucleotides: TGTGCCAGCAGGGAAGGGGTCTATAATTCACCCCTCCACTTT.

This chain connects TRBV6-5 to TRBJ2-2; a possible D gene is TRBD1 (6 bases). Germline CDR1 is MNHEY and CDR2 is SVGAGI. The length of the CDR3 is 13 residues. Trimming took 5 bases from V and 4 from J, leaving 8 bases between them. This chain's CDR3 is CASSEGGTGELFF. The CDR3 DNA reads as TGTGCCAGCAGTGAAGGGGGCACCGGGGAGCTGTTTTTT.

The rearrangement uses TRBV5-1 and TRBJ1-4; D not resolved. CDR1 is SGHRS, CDR2 YFSETQ, per germline. The CDR3 has 14 residues. V lost 0 bases to trimming and J lost 7 bases, with 10 bases between them. The CDR3 DNA reads as TGCGCCAGCAGCTTGGTGGGAGGGCCTGAAAAACTGTTTTTT. Protein sequence: CASSLVGGPEKLFF. Combining the CDR3 with reference TRBV5-1 and TRBJ1-4 gives the whole variable domain KAGVTQTPRYLIKTRGQQVTLSCSPISGHRSVSWYQQTPGQGLQFLFEYFSETQRNKGNFPGRFSGRQFSNSRSEMNVSTLELGDSALYLCASSLVGGPEKLFFGSGTQLSVL.